Below, 20 T cell receptor beta chains from the same sample are listed, as sequenced in a study of a mutant IDH1 vaccine in newly diagnosed glioma (dated by TCRdb to about 2021). The time point label here, explained by the study, means: week 35, safety follow-up. Each vaccine dose was 300 ug of a 20-mer mutant IDH1 peptide in Montanide, given subcutaneously with topical imiquimod. Libraries came from the immunoSEQ multiplex PCR assay. TCRdb took over this immuneACCESS table, retaining in-frame rearrangements with V and J assigned. Such tables are incomplete; in checked studies, under half of the missing clones stem from an unresolved V gene, and the remainder is unexplained. This sample holds 43,000 or so clones; approximately 92% were observed only once. Clones ranked in the top ten supply about 2.3% of the sample. Their specific antigens are unknown. The sequences come from PBMCs, collected from a glioma patient whose treatment included an IDH1 peptide vaccine. Source of these receptors: a man aged 50 to 59 with glioma.

The chain couples TRBV28 to TRBJ2-5, with D maybe TRBD1 (6 bases). Trimming took off 5 bases at V and 0 bases at J, with 10 bases between the two ends. CDR3 length: 14 amino acids. CDR1 and CDR2 from the germline V gene are MDHEN and SYDVKM. The CDR3 DNA reads as TGTGCCAGCAGTGGGGGCAGGTACCAAGAGACCCAGTACTTC. Translation gives CASSGGRYQETQYF.

The chain recombines TRBV5-5 with TRBJ2-7; a possible D gene is TRBD2 (5 bases). V lost 3 bases and J 4 bases, leaving 8 bases between the germline ends. The V gene's germline CDR1 is SGHKS and CDR2 YYEKEE (reference sequence). The CDR3 covers 12 residues. The DNA of the CDR3 is TGTGCCAGCAGCTCCGAGGGTTACGAGCAGTACTTC. Its protein is CASSSEGYEQYF.

The genes are TRBV6-1 and TRBJ2-7; D is perhaps TRBD2 (6 bases). V was shortened by 7 bases and J by 4 bases, with 14 bases between the two germline ends. The CDR3 is made up of 13 amino acids. The germline CDR1 and CDR2 sequences are MNHNS and SASEGT. CDR3 loop: CASNRGLGYEQYF. The CDR3 DNA is TGTGCCAGCAACCGGGGGTTAGGATACGAGCAGTACTTC.

The chain employs TRBV10-2 and TRBJ1-5, with D maybe TRBD1 (6 bases). Germline V gene data show CDR1 as WSHSY and CDR2 as SAAADI. CDR3 length: 18 residues. Trimming took 0 bases from V and 2 from J, leaving 17 bases between them. DNA for the CDR3: TGCGCCAGCAGTGAGTCAAAGCTAGAGACAGGTCGCAATCAGCCCCAGCATTTT. Amino acid sequence: CASSESKLETGRNQPQHF.

This chain uses TRBV4-3 with TRBJ2-7; D may be TRBD1 or TRBD2 (6 bases each). There are 15 residues in the CDR3. V shed 0 bases and J shed 10 bases, with 19 bases lying between them. Germline CDR1 reads LGHNA; CDR2 reads YSLEER. The CDR3 here is CASSQDPRGTLNQYF. CDR3 DNA sequence: TGCGCCAGCAGCCAAGATCCAAGGGGGACTTTAAATCAGTACTTC.

The chain couples TRBV18 to TRBJ2-3; TRBD1 aligns across 8 bases. The germline V gene encodes CDR1 KGHSH and CDR2 LQKENI. V trimming: 5 bases; J trimming: 1 base; junction bases outside the gene matches: 5. This CDR3 is 15 amino acids long. The CDR3 reads CASSTGGRGTDTQYF. CDR3 nucleotides: TGTGCCAGCTCAACAGGGGGAAGGGGCACAGATACGCAGTATTTT.

This chain joins TRBV29-1 and TRBJ1-2, with TRBD1 identical over 8 bases. The CDR3 covers 14 residues. V was pared by 2 bases and J by 5 bases, with 7 bases of the junction left unmatched. From germline, CDR1 is SQVTM and CDR2 ANQGSEA. The CDR3 region is CSVEHPGGGYGYTF. The CDR3 DNA sequence: TGCAGCGTTGAACATCCAGGGGGCGGGTATGGCTACACCTTC.

This chain connects TRBV14 to TRBJ2-4, with a weak D call TRBD2 (5 bases). This CDR3 region has 19 residues. Deletions cut 0 bases from V and 0 bases from J, with 18 bases between. The germline gives CDR1 SGHDN, CDR2 FVKESK. CDR3 sequence (DNA): TGTGCCAGCAGCCAAGATTCCGGGGTCAAGGGTGTAGCCAAAAACATTCAGTACTTC. Protein sequence: CASSQDSGVKGVAKNIQYF.

This clone was observed a single time. V is TRBV27 and J is TRBJ1-1; tentatively, D is TRBD1 (5 bases). V lost 7 bases and J lost 4, with 13 bases in between. This CDR3 has 13 residues. The germline gives CDR1 MNHEY, CDR2 SMNVEV (reference sequence). The CDR3 bases are TGTGCCAGCACCCACGGGGGATCCACTGAAGCTTTCTTT. Its translation is CASTHGGSTEAFF.

The chain uses TRBV6-1 and TRBJ2-7, with D maybe TRBD1 (6 bases). Germline V lookup: CDR1 MNHNS, CDR2 SASEGT. V was trimmed by 7 bases and J by 8 bases, leaving 12 bases between them. CDR3 size: 11 residues. The CDR3 region is CASTFDRKQYF. CDR3 nucleotides: TGTGCCAGCACCTTCGACAGGAAGCAGTACTTC.

The V and J genes are TRBV29-1 and TRBJ1-5, with 7 bases aligning to TRBD1. The CDR3 length is 15 residues. CDR1 and CDR2 from the germline V gene are SQVTM and ANQGSEA. Germline trimming cut 5 bases from V and 2 bases from J; bases unmatched to any gene: 9. The CDR3 bases are TGCAGCGTTTATATCGAGGGGACAGGCAATCAGCCCCAGCATTTT. It codes for CSVYIEGTGNQPQHF. The entire variable domain, with the rest obtained from reference TRBV29-1 and TRBJ1-5, is as follows: SAVISQKPSRDICQRGTSLTIQCQVDSQVTMMFWYRQQPGQSLTLIATANQGSEATYESGFVIDKFPISRPNLTFSTLTVSNMSPEDSSIYLCSVYIEGTGNQPQHFGDGTRLSIL.

The chain recombines TRBV4-2 with TRBJ1-6; D call uncertain. V gave up 0 bases and J gave up 3 bases, with 3 bases separating them. CDR3 length: 14 residues. Germline V gene sequence: CDR1 LGHNA, CDR2 YNFKEQ. The CDR3 here is CASSQEIYNSPLHF. The CDR3 nucleotides are TGTGCCAGCAGCCAAGAAATCTATAATTCACCCCTCCACTTT.

V gene TRBV4-2 combines with J gene TRBJ2-2; TRBD1 aligns across 10 bases. CDR3 length equals 16 residues. Trimming took 4 bases from V and 3 from J; bases not matched to a gene: 5. From germline, CDR1 is LGHNA and CDR2 YNFKEQ. The CDR3 DNA is TGTGCCAGCAGCCCCACCGGGACAGGGGACACCGGGGAGCTGTTTTTT. Residues: CASSPTGTGDTGELFF.

The CDR3 nucleotides are TGCGCCAGCAGCCACCTTGGACTAGCGGGGGGCAATGAGCAGTTCTTC. Translated, it gives CASSHLGLAGGNEQFF. The genes are TRBV4-1 and TRBJ2-1; 14 bases map to TRBD2. CDR3 length: 16 amino acids. J lost 6 bases, V lost 3 bases, and 4 bases had no gene match. Germline CDR1 reads MGHRA; CDR2 reads YSYEKL.

The chain recombines TRBV9 with TRBJ1-1; D unclear. From germline, CDR1 is SGDLS and CDR2 YYNGEE. This CDR3 has 13 amino acids. Trimming removed 0 bases from V and 6 bases from J, with 9 bases in between. This CDR3 is CASSVAPESEAFF. For the CDR3, the DNA is TGTGCCAGCAGCGTAGCCCCCGAATCTGAAGCTTTCTTT.

The chain employs TRBV19 and TRBJ2-2, with 9 bases identical to TRBD1. The ends lost 3 bases at V and 1 base at J; junction bases unmatched: 3. Germline V gene data show CDR1 as LNHDA and CDR2 as SQIVND (reference sequence). The CDR3 sequence is 16 residues long. The CDR3 loop reads CASSIWGQGNTGELFF. The CDR3, as DNA: TGTGCCAGTAGTATCTGGGGACAGGGGAACACCGGGGAGCTGTTTTTT.

This chain joins TRBV5-1 and TRBJ2-5; D possibly corresponds to TRBD2 (6 bases). The CDR3 consists of 15 residues. The germline gives CDR1 SGHRS, CDR2 YFSETQ. V lost 4 bases and J lost 2, with 15 bases in between. The CDR3 region is CASSAGPRAQETQYF. The CDR3 DNA reads TGCGCCAGCAGCGCGGGACCCCGGGCTCAAGAGACCCAGTACTTC.

This chain links TRBV10-3 with TRBJ1-5; TRBD1 matches 7 bases. The CDR3 is 16 amino acids. V trimming: 4 bases; J trimming: 1 base; junction bases outside the gene matches: 7. Germline values: CDR1 ENHRY, CDR2 SYGVKD. The CDR3 loop reads CAISGQGGVSNQPQHF. As DNA, the CDR3 is TGTGCCATCAGTGGACAGGGTGGGGTGAGCAATCAGCCCCAGCATTTT.

This clone turned up a few times. This chain joins TRBV10-3 and TRBJ1-1; TRBD1 aligns across 7 bases. Per germline, CDR1 ENHRY and CDR2 SYGVKD. Trimming removed 4 bases from V and 3 bases from J; junction bases left unmatched: 2. This CDR3 region has 13 residues. The CDR3 DNA reads TGTGCCATCAGTGGGCAGGGGGACACTGAAGCTTTCTTT. Translating gives CAISGQGDTEAFF.

This rearrangement joins TRBV30 to TRBJ1-2; D remains unclear. Germline V gene data show CDR1 as GTSNPN and CDR2 as SVGIG (reference sequence). The CDR3 is made up of 10 amino acids. V gave up 5 bases and J gave up 4 bases, with 5 bases separating them. CDR3 in DNA: TGTGCCTGGGGACTCTATGGCTACACCTTC. Its protein product is CAWGLYGYTF.